A single T cell receptor beta chain is shown here with its context. The assay was immunoSEQ multiplex PCR, and TCRdb's table has in-frame clones only and misses some. The data contain roughly 150,000 clones, 84% of them seen just once; the ten biggest clones take up 7.5% to 8.5%. This sample stems from a study of blood T cell repertoires in COVID-19. Study information: Samples of COVID-19 (acute and convalescent) were obtained from the United States, Italy and Spain. Sources were T cells, B-cell-depleted T cells, or PBMCs; the material itself was cDNA or gDNA.

Looked up from germline, CDR1 is LGHDT and CDR2 is YNNKEL (reference sequence). Germline trimming cut 5 bases from V and 3 bases from J; bases unmatched to any gene: 7. The CDR3 has 17 amino acids. Material: peripheral blood. The sequence was collected from a human donor in a cohort sampled during active COVID-19. The chain joins TRBV3-1 (or the pseudogene TRBV3-2) to TRBJ2-5; 15 nucleotides align to TRBD2. CDR3 sequence (DNA): TGTGCCAGCAGCTCGGGACTAGCGGGGGGTATGAAAGAGACCCAGTACTTC. Translated: CASSSGLAGGMKETQYF.